Below are 13 T cell receptor beta chains sequenced from a single sample in a study of T cells in Graves' hyperthyroidism and ophthalmopathy. Amplified TCR beta CDR3 regions derived from RNA transcripts. TCR CDR3 regions were first amplified by RT-PCR with HTBI primers. A single record per CDR3 protein comes from TCRdb applying MiXCR to the multiplex PCR reads. The sample lists 300,000 to 350,000 distinct CDR3 sequences, approximately 14% occurring once. Sequences were obtained from blood. These receptors came from a woman younger than 45 with Graves' hyperthyroidism.

This chain connects TRBV28 to TRBJ2-2; no firm D call. In germline, CDR1 is MDHEN, CDR2 SYDVKM. This CDR3 comprises 15 residues. Trimming stripped 4 bases from V and 6 bases from J, with 15 bases between. The chain's CDR3 is CASSYPETFPGELFF. The CDR3 DNA reads as TGTGCCAGCAGTTACCCAGAGACATTCCCCGGGGAGCTGTTTTTT.

The gene calls are TRBV25-1 and TRBJ1-4, with D unclear. This CDR3 is 17 amino acids long. V dropped 4 bases and J dropped 8 bases, with 23 bases sitting between them. The germline V gene encodes CDR1 MGHDK and CDR2 SYGVNS. The CDR3: CASSGSPPRSVGEKLFF. CDR3 nucleotides: TGTGCCAGCAGTGGATCCCCCCCACGGTCTGTTGGGGAAAAACTGTTTTTT.

The table lists this clonotype with many counts. J is TRBJ2-7 and V is TRBV28, with D maybe TRBD2 (5 bases). This CDR3 spans 14 amino acids. Trimming removed 7 bases at V and 7 bases at J, with 20 bases between. Looked up from germline, CDR1 is MDHEN and CDR2 is SYDVKM. The CDR3 here is CASTWAGEAEEQYF. CDR3 bases: TGTGCCAGCACTTGGGCCGGGGAAGCAGAGGAGCAGTACTTC.

This clonotype was observed at least ten times. This chain connects TRBV7-9 to TRBJ2-5; possible D gene TRBD2, 5 bases. V lost 1 base, J lost 1 base, and 7 bases lay in between. The germline gives CDR1 SEHNR, CDR2 FQNEAQ (reference sequence). CDR3 length equals 14 residues. CDR3 loop: CASSLERTQETQYF. For the CDR3, the DNA is TGTGCCAGCAGCTTAGAGCGGACCCAAGAGACCCAGTACTTC.

This clonotype was recorded once. Germline is not matched at one junction end, which may reflect a read error. DNA of the CDR3: TGTGCCAGCAGCGCCGGACTAGCGGGTTTCTACGAGCAGCACTTC. This codes for CASSAGLAGFYEQHF. This chain links TRBV7-9 with TRBJ2-7; 11 positions agree with TRBD2. In germline, CDR1 is SEHNR, CDR2 FQNEAQ (reference sequence). CDR3 length: 15 amino acids.

This clonotype was seen a handful of times. V gene TRBV7-9 combines with J gene TRBJ2-1; D might be TRBD1 or TRBD2, each matching 5 bases. V was clipped by 5 bases and J by 0 bases, with 14 bases between them. The CDR3 has 16 amino acids. CDR1 and CDR2 (germline): SEHNR, FQNEAQ (reference sequence). In nucleotides, the CDR3 is TGTGCCAGCAGCCTTACTAGGACAAGCTCCTACAATGAGCAGTTCTTC. Amino acid sequence: CASSLTRTSSYNEQFF.

The chain has TRBV29-1 and TRBJ2-7; D gene uncertain. V lost 7 bases to trimming and J lost 3 bases, with 13 bases between them. CDR3 length equals 12 residues. CDR1 is SQVTM, CDR2 ANQGSEA, per germline. The CDR3 nucleotides are TGCAGCGCTGTCGGGTCTCACTACGAGCAGTACTTC. Translating gives CSAVGSHYEQYF.

This clonotype was picked up many times. V usage is TRBV12-5 and J usage is TRBJ2-3; D assignment may be TRBD1 or TRBD2 (5 bases each). Per the germline V gene, CDR1 is LGHNT and CDR2 is FRNRAP. Between the trimmed V and J ends, which lost 2 bases and 13 bases, there was a span of 19 bases. The CDR3 is made up of 14 amino acids. CDR3 amino acids: CASGLNPRREGEYF. CDR3 coding DNA: TGTGCTAGTGGTTTGAATCCCAGACGGGAAGGGGAGTATTTT. Full variable domain (missing parts from reference TRBV12-5 and TRBJ2-3): DARVTQTPRHKVTEMGQEVTMRCQPILGHNTVFWYRQTMMQGLELLAYFRNRAPLDDSGMPKDRFSAEMPDATLATLKIQPSEPRDSAVYFCASGLNPRREGEYFGPGTRLTVL.

This clonotype was detected a few times. The chain uses TRBV20-1 and TRBJ2-2; the D gene could be TRBD1 or TRBD2 (5 bases each). V dropped 5 bases and J dropped 6 bases, with 22 bases sitting between them. The CDR3 has 16 residues. Looked up from germline, CDR1 is DFQATT and CDR2 is SNEGSKA (reference sequence). DNA of the CDR3: TGCAGTGCTCCACTTCCCTGGGGGAGAGAATCCGGGGAGCTGTTTTTT. It specifies CSAPLPWGRESGELFF.

Notes on this clonotype: A single base separates this from a much larger clone, so it may be a read error. V usage is TRBV11-1 and J usage is TRBJ2-3, with TRBD1 matching over 7 bases. CDR1 SGHAT and CDR2 FQDESV come from the germline V gene (reference sequence). V shed 1 base, J shed 10 bases, and the junction held 8 bases outside the gene matches. This CDR3 region has 14 residues. CDR3 in amino acids: CASSLEQRQGPQYF. In nucleotides, the CDR3 is TGTGCCAGCAGCTTAGAGCAGAGACAGGGTCCGCAGTATTTT.

Ten or more counts support this clonotype. J is TRBJ2-1 and V is TRBV7-9; the match to TRBD2 covers 8 bases. Germline V gives CDR1 SEHNR, CDR2 FQNEAQ (reference sequence). CDR3 length equals 13 residues. Trimming removed 8 bases from V and 5 bases from J; junction bases left unmatched: 5. CDR3 region: CASGSREDNEQFF. For the CDR3, the DNA is TGTGCCAGCGGATCGCGGGAGGACAATGAGCAGTTCTTC.

There are many counts of this clonotype. The rearrangement uses TRBV20-1 and TRBJ2-5, with TRBD2 matching 16 bases. The CDR3 covers 16 residues. The V gene end was trimmed by 4 bases and the J gene end by 1 base; junction bases not matched to a gene: 3. The germline gives CDR1 DFQATT, CDR2 SNEGSKA (reference sequence). This CDR3 is CSAKGTSGRAQETQYF. The DNA for the CDR3 is TGCAGTGCTAAAGGGACTAGCGGGAGGGCCCAAGAGACCCAGTACTTC.

This clonotype was observed many times. This rearrangement joins TRBV19 to TRBJ1-5; TRBD1 is a possible D gene (6 bases). Germline values: CDR1 LNHDA, CDR2 SQIVND (reference sequence). The length of the CDR3 is 13 residues. Trimming left V 5 bases short and J 4 bases short, with 9 bases between. CDR3 residues: CASSLDRNQPQHF. Here the CDR3 DNA reads TGTGCCAGTAGTTTGGACAGAAATCAGCCCCAGCATTTT.